This entry describes one T cell receptor (beta chain). These data originate in a study of blood T cell repertoires in COVID-19. Study in general: Donors in the United States, Italy and Spain gave samples during acute or convalescent COVID-19. From T cells, B-cell-depleted T cells, or PBMCs came the material, which was cDNA or gDNA.

Per the original methods: Nucleated cell counts were estimated from reference gene primer amplification. Some clones are missing from TCRdb's copy, which holds only in-frame ones; the method was immunoSEQ multiplex PCR. The D gene and trimming were derived from the DNA, and the V and J assignments and clone size from that table. This sample has about 220,000 clones, with about nine tenths found just once. CDR1 and CDR2 (germline): SGHTA, FQGNSA. Trimming took 2 bases from V and 15 from J, leaving 14 bases between them. This CDR3 spans 12 amino acids. Sequencing was performed on peripheral blood. This clonotype originated in a young man who had recovered from COVID-19. This chain uses TRBV7-2 with TRBJ2-1, with D possibly being TRBD2 (6 bases). In nucleotides, the CDR3 is TGTGCCAGCAGCTTACCCGGGGGATACGGGTTCTTC. Translated, it gives CASSLPGGYGFF.